Shown below are 17 T cell receptor beta chains from a single sample sequenced in a study of control samples from healthy donors and cancer patients. The repertoire was sequenced with immunoSEQ multiplex PCR; TCRdb's copy has only in-frame clones and lacks some. The sample shows more than 140,000 clones, 91% of them seen only once. The material sequenced was blood. These receptors all stem from a man younger than 30 in good health.

This sequence joins TRBV15 and TRBJ1-2; D not certain. CDR1 and CDR2 from the germline V gene are LNHNV and YYDKDF (reference sequence). Deletions cut 0 bases from V and 12 bases from J, with 11 bases between. This CDR3 contains 12 residues. CDR3 sequence (DNA): TGTGCCACCAGCAGAGATTATTTTGGAGACACCTTC. Residues: CATSRDYFGDTF. Looking up the rest from reference TRBV15 and TRBJ1-2 gives the full variable domain: DAMVIQNPRYQVTQFGKPVTLSCSQTLNHNVMYWYQQKSSQAPKLLFHYYDKDFNNEADTPDNFQSRRPNTSFCFLDIRSPGLGDTAMYLCATSRDYFGDTFGSGTRLTVV.

This sequence joins TRBV6-4 and TRBJ1-2; D not certain. The V end lost 3 bases, the J end lost 7 bases, and 15 bases lay between the germline ends. The CDR3 has 14 residues. Germline assignment: CDR1 MRHNA and CDR2 SNTAGT. The CDR3 is CASSEDLGDLGYTF. The CDR3 bases are TGTGCCAGCAGTGAAGATCTTGGGGATCTTGGCTACACCTTC.

CDR3 bases: TGTGCCAGCAGCTCACCGGGACAGGGGAATTCACCCCTCCACTTT. This translates into CASSSPGQGNSPLHF. V and J are TRBV7-3 and TRBJ1-6; 10 nucleotides agree with TRBD1. The germline V gene has CDR1 SGHTA and CDR2 FQGTGA. The CDR3 has 15 amino acids. The J segment lost 7 bases and the V segment lost 4 bases, leaving 4 bases of the junction unmatched.

The chain is built from TRBV30 and TRBJ1-2; no reliable D call. Germline V lookup: CDR1 GTSNPN, CDR2 SVGIG (reference sequence). The CDR3 is made up of 12 amino acids. Trimming left V 3 bases short and J 6 bases short, with 11 bases between. The CDR3 DNA reads TGTGCCTGGAGCCCAAGCCTTGATGGCTACACCTTC. Its translation: CAWSPSLDGYTF.

The rearrangement joins TRBV14 to TRBJ2-1, with a possible D match to TRBD2 (6 bases). V lost 4 bases, J lost 6 bases, and 16 bases lay in between. CDR1 and CDR2 (germline): SGHDN, FVKESK. This CDR3 region has 15 residues. The CDR3 coding sequence is TGTGCCAGCAGCCCCGGAGGGGATTGGATCAATGAGCAGTTCTTC. Translated: CASSPGGDWINEQFF.

The gene calls are TRBV11-2 and TRBJ1-4; D is unclear. Germline V gene sequence: CDR1 SGHAT, CDR2 FQNNGV. The CDR3 has 13 residues. Trimming left V 5 bases short and J 6 bases short, with 10 bases between. Written as DNA, the CDR3 is TGTGCCAGCAGCCTTACGGTTTATGAAAAACTGTTTTTT. It translates to CASSLTVYEKLFF.

This chain links TRBV19 with TRBJ1-1; tentatively, D is TRBD1 (5 bases). V dropped 1 base and J dropped 6 bases, with 9 bases sitting between them. Germline V lookup: CDR1 LNHDA, CDR2 SQIVND (reference sequence). This CDR3 is 13 amino acids long. CDR3 sequence reads: CASSIVGGPEAFF. In DNA, the CDR3 is TGTGCCAGTAGTATAGTGGGGGGTCCTGAAGCTTTCTTT.

The chain joins TRBV4-1 to TRBJ1-2; a weak D match, TRBD1 (5 bases). V was pared by 3 bases and J by 6 bases, with 11 bases between. The CDR3 runs 13 residues. The germline CDR1 and CDR2 sequences are MGHRA and YSYEKL. DNA for the CDR3: TGCGCCAGCAGCCACTCCTCAGGGAATGGCTACACCTTC. Residues: CASSHSSGNGYTF.

The chain employs TRBV9 and TRBJ2-7, with D possibly called TRBD1 or TRBD2 (5 bases each). The CDR3 is 14 amino acids. V dropped 4 bases and J dropped 1 base, with 12 bases sitting between them. Germline CDR1 reads SGDLS; CDR2 reads YYNGEE. The CDR3 region has the DNA TGTGCCAGCAGCCAAACGGGGCAGTCCTACGAGCAGTACTTC. It encodes CASSQTGQSYEQYF.

The CDR3 is CASSLDWSTDTQYF. The CDR3 nucleotides are TGTGCCAGCAGCCTCGACTGGAGCACAGATACGCAGTATTTT. The V and J genes are TRBV27 and TRBJ2-3; no firm D call. This CDR3 has 14 amino acids. The germline V and J ends were trimmed by 6 bases and 0 bases, with 10 bases remaining between them. Germline V gives CDR1 MNHEY, CDR2 SMNVEV (reference sequence).

The chain combines TRBV7-9 with TRBJ1-2; D is unclear. CDR3 length equals 11 residues. Germline-derived CDR1 and CDR2 are SEHNR and FQNEAQ (reference sequence). V lost 5 bases and J lost 4, with 5 bases in between. CDR3 nucleotide sequence: TGTGCCAGCAGCCTGATCTATGGCTACACCTTC. It encodes CASSLIYGYTF.

J is TRBJ2-3 and V is TRBV18; 11 bases fit TRBD2. Germline V gene sequence: CDR1 KGHSH, CDR2 LQKENI. The CDR3 consists of 16 residues. The junction had 3 bases not matched to a gene; V was cut back by 3 bases and J by 1 base. CDR3 in DNA: TGTGCCAGCTCACCGAAACTAGCGGGGGGCACAGATACGCAGTATTTT. The encoded protein is CASSPKLAGGTDTQYF.

This sequence joins TRBV4-1 and TRBJ2-5; 7 bases align to TRBD2. V was clipped by 4 bases and J by 4 bases; unmatched bases: 6. The CDR3 totals 14 residues. Germline-derived CDR1 and CDR2 are MGHRA and YSYEKL. The CDR3 region is CASSRWGGRETQYF. As DNA, the CDR3 is TGCGCCAGCAGCCGTTGGGGGGGGAGAGAGACCCAGTACTTC.

The chain employs TRBV14 and TRBJ2-3, with D maybe TRBD1 (6 bases). The CDR3 is 15 amino acids. Germline V lookup: CDR1 SGHDN, CDR2 FVKESK. The germline V and J ends were trimmed by 7 bases and 0 bases, with 14 bases remaining between them. In DNA, the CDR3 is TGTGCCAGCAAAAGGGGGACCACGAGCACAGATACGCAGTATTTT. Protein product: CASKRGTTSTDTQYF.

This chain connects TRBV7-2 to TRBJ1-1; D is uncertain. Deletions cut 2 bases from V and 1 base from J, with 8 bases between. CDR1 is SGHTA, CDR2 FQGNSA, per germline. The CDR3 loop spans 14 amino acids. The CDR3 nucleotides are TGTGCCAGCAGCTTAAACGCAGGGAACACTGAAGCTTTCTTT. Encoded protein: CASSLNAGNTEAFF.

CDR3 nucleotides: TGTGCCAGTAGTAGGACAGACTATAATTCACCCCTCCACTTT. It encodes CASSRTDYNSPLHF. The chain couples TRBV19 to TRBJ1-6, with D perhaps matching TRBD1 (6 bases). Trimming shortened V by 4 bases and J by 3 bases, and 7 bases separated the two germline ends. This CDR3 is built from 14 residues. Germline CDR1 and CDR2: LNHDA and SQIVND (reference sequence).

J is TRBJ2-1 and V is TRBV6-2 or TRBV6-3, with D perhaps being TRBD1 or TRBD2 (6 bases each). Germline loops: CDR1 MNHEY, CDR2 SVGEGT. The V and J ends lost 0 bases and 8 bases respectively, with 20 bases between them. This CDR3 contains 17 residues. CDR3 in amino acids: CASSYSIWGAVKDEQFF. The CDR3 region has the DNA TGTGCCAGCAGTTACTCGATTTGGGGGGCCGTAAAGGATGAGCAGTTCTTC.